Below are 31 T cell receptor beta chains sequenced from a single sample in a study of patients and donors after allogeneic stem cell transplantation. TCRdb re-called the RT-PCR reads with MiXCR, one entry per CDR3 protein. The sample lists around 200,000 distinct CDR3 sequences; more than 35% were seen once. Sequencing was performed on blood, either unsorted or a sorted T cell fraction (not recorded which). Source of these receptors: a human donor who was either an allogeneic HSCT recipient or a stem cell or donor lymphocyte infusion donor (not recorded which). It is not recorded whose cells these are; they may come from a transplant donor.

This chain joins TRBV10-3 and TRBJ2-3, with D unresolved. In germline, CDR1 is ENHRY, CDR2 SYGVKD. V was cut by 0 bases and J by 0 bases, with 13 bases left in between. The CDR3 covers 17 residues. CDR3 sequence: CAISESSGYSSTDTQYF. The CDR3 bases are TGTGCCATCAGTGAGTCCAGTGGCTACTCTAGCACAGATACGCAGTATTTT.

The chain links TRBV4-3 to TRBJ2-7, with D possibly matching TRBD1 (5 bases). Germline V CDR1 and CDR2: LGHNA, YSLEER. The CDR3 spans 16 residues. V was clipped by 0 bases and J by 1 base, with 13 bases between them. For the CDR3, the DNA is TGCGCCAGCAGCCAAGACCTCGACAGCAGGTCCTACGAGCAGTACTTC. This sequence encodes CASSQDLDSRSYEQYF.

The chain combines TRBV10-3 with TRBJ1-2; D unclear. Between the trimmed V and J ends, which lost 4 bases and 8 bases, there was a span of 14 bases. The CDR3 totals 13 residues. Germline V lookup: CDR1 ENHRY, CDR2 SYGVKD. The DNA for the CDR3 is TGTGCCATCAGTGTAGCAGGATCGTTGGGCTACACCTTC. It codes for CAISVAGSLGYTF.

In its sample, this clonotype was seen a few times. The rearrangement links TRBV20-1 to TRBJ1-2, with 10 bases matching TRBD1. Germline CDR1 reads DFQATT; CDR2 reads SNEGSKA (reference sequence). This CDR3 has 17 amino acids. With 1 base clipped from V and 3 bases from J, the junction kept 11 bases outside the gene matches. CDR3 nucleotide sequence: TGCAGTGCTAGAGGACCTCACGGGACAGGGGCCTACTATGGCTACACCTTC. This sequence encodes CSARGPHGTGAYYGYTF.

The chain uses TRBV20-1 and TRBJ2-7; no clear D. The CDR3 is 14 amino acids. Germline V gene sequence: CDR1 DFQATT, CDR2 SNEGSKA (reference sequence). Trimming pared 3 bases from V and 5 bases from J, leaving 17 bases between. CDR3 sequence reads: CSASNLLGLNEQYF. In nucleotides, the CDR3 is TGCAGTGCTAGTAACCTCCTCGGCCTCAACGAGCAGTACTTC.

The V and J genes are TRBV6-5 and TRBJ2-5, with D hard to call. V was clipped by 4 bases and J by 1 base, with 4 bases between them. CDR1 is MNHEY, CDR2 SVGAGI, per germline. The CDR3 runs to 12 residues. Here the CDR3 reads CASSSTQETQYF. DNA for the CDR3: TGTGCCAGCAGTTCGACCCAAGAGACCCAGTACTTC.

The chain carries TRBV6-9 and TRBJ1-5, with TRBD1 matching over 7 bases. The J segment lost 5 bases and the V segment lost 5 bases, leaving 6 bases of the junction unmatched. Per germline, CDR1 MNHGY and CDR2 SVAAGI. The CDR3 consists of 14 residues. The CDR3, as DNA: TGTGCCAGCAGTCCCCGGACAGGACATCAGCCCCAGCATTTT. Translation gives CASSPRTGHQPQHF.

The chain combines TRBV11-2 with TRBJ2-5; maybe TRBD1 (5 bases). Germline loops: CDR1 SGHAT, CDR2 FQNNGV. CDR3 length: 16 residues. The V gene lost 5 bases and the J gene lost 4 bases, with 20 bases spanning the gap. CDR3 loop: CASSPLWGPHPETQYF. In DNA form, the CDR3 reads TGTGCCAGCAGCCCCTTATGGGGCCCGCATCCAGAGACCCAGTACTTC.

This clonotype was seen a few times. The chain carries TRBV29-1 and TRBJ1-5; D remains ambiguous. V lost 4 bases to trimming and J lost 7 bases, with 14 bases between them. Germline V gives CDR1 SQVTM, CDR2 ANQGSEA. CDR3 size: 13 residues. CDR3: CSVALGPTQPQHF. For the CDR3, the DNA is TGCAGCGTTGCGCTAGGTCCCACCCAGCCCCAGCATTTT.

The chain recombines TRBV30 with TRBJ2-5; weak D call: TRBD2 (6 bases). With 2 bases removed from V and 5 bases from J, the gap between germline ends came to 9 bases. The germline V gene encodes CDR1 GTSNPN and CDR2 SVGIG (reference sequence). The CDR3 sequence is 12 residues long. The CDR3 sequence is CAWSLEGETQYF. The CDR3 bases are TGTGCCTGGAGTTTGGAGGGGGAGACCCAGTACTTC.

V and J are TRBV5-1 and TRBJ2-1, with TRBD1 matching 7 bases. V trimming: 3 bases; J trimming: 7 bases; junction bases outside the gene matches: 13. This CDR3 has 16 residues. Germline CDR1 is SGHRS and CDR2 is YFSETQ. The CDR3 spells CASSSYLVRGLNEQFF. For the CDR3, the DNA is TGCGCCAGCAGCTCCTACCTAGTGAGGGGGCTTAATGAGCAGTTCTTC.

This clonotype occurred a few times. The rearrangement links TRBV20-1 to TRBJ1-1; 8 bases line up with TRBD1. In germline, CDR1 is DFQATT, CDR2 SNEGSKA (reference sequence). The trim removed 5 bases at V and 0 bases at J, leaving 2 bases unmatched. This CDR3 region has 13 residues. CDR3 coding DNA: TGCAGTGCTTCGACAGGGGTGAACACTGAAGCTTTCTTT. It specifies CSASTGVNTEAFF.

In this sample, this clonotype turned up a few times. The V and J genes are TRBV2 and TRBJ2-7; 10 bases are a match to TRBD2. Germline values: CDR1 SNHLY, CDR2 FYNNEI. This CDR3 is built from 16 residues. Unmatched junction bases numbered 7, after V lost 3 bases and J lost 2 bases. The CDR3 region has the DNA TGTGCCAGCAGTGAGCTAGCGGGGGCCCCAGCCTACGAGCAGTACTTC. It yields the protein CASSELAGAPAYEQYF.

The rearrangement joins TRBV19 to TRBJ1-5, with 7 positions matching TRBD1. The trim removed 5 bases at V and 1 base at J, leaving 8 bases unmatched. The CDR3 is 16 residues long. Germline CDR1 LNHDA, CDR2 SQIVND (reference sequence). CDR3 protein: CASSVHRGRSNQPQHF. CDR3 coding DNA: TGTGCCAGTAGTGTCCACAGGGGAAGAAGCAATCAGCCCCAGCATTTT.

The CDR3 DNA follows: TGTGCCACCAGTGTTTCGGGATTCAATCAGCCCCAGCATTTT. This codes for CATSVSGFNQPQHF. The chain joins TRBV24-1 to TRBJ1-5; D ambiguous. Germline CDR1 is KGHDR and CDR2 is SFDVKD. This CDR3 comprises 14 residues. V was clipped by 5 bases and J by 3 bases, with 10 bases between them.

This chain connects TRBV28 to TRBJ1-6; D is ambiguous. Germline lookup yields CDR1 MDHEN and CDR2 SYDVKM. This CDR3 region has 13 residues. The V end lost 5 bases, the J end lost 7 bases, and 9 bases lay between the germline ends. The CDR3 DNA sequence: TGTGCCAGCAGTCCACACGAGAATTCACCCCTCCACTTT. Translation: CASSPHENSPLHF. The complete variable domain, with remaining parts taken from reference TRBV28 and TRBJ1-6, reads DVKVTQSSRYLVKRTGEKVFLECVQDMDHENMFWYRQDPGLGLRLIYFSYDVKMKEKGDIPEGYSVSREKKERFSLILESASTNQTSMYLCASSPHENSPLHFGNGTRLTVT.

This rearrangement joins TRBV2 to TRBJ2-5, with 7 bases identical to TRBD1. The V gene end was trimmed by 2 bases and the J gene end by 7 bases; junction bases not matched to a gene: 4. Germline V CDR1 and CDR2: SNHLY, FYNNEI. The CDR3 spans 13 residues. The CDR3 protein is CASSEQGEGTQYF. CDR3 bases: TGTGCCAGCAGTGAACAGGGGGAAGGGACCCAGTACTTC.

There are a few counts of this clonotype. This rearrangement joins TRBV7-9 to TRBJ1-6, with 8 bases aligning to TRBD1. The length of the CDR3 is 15 residues. Trimming took 5 bases from V and 6 from J; bases not matched to a gene: 6. The germline V gene encodes CDR1 SEHNR and CDR2 FQNEAQ (reference sequence). The CDR3 DNA follows: TGTGCCAGCAGCGCCAGGACAGGGCTTAATTCACCCCTCCACTTT. Protein sequence: CASSARTGLNSPLHF.

V and J are TRBV25-1 and TRBJ2-7, with D hard to call. The CDR3 runs 12 residues. V lost 5 bases and J lost 4, with 9 bases in between. Germline V CDR1 and CDR2: MGHDK, SYGVNS. CDR3 sequence (DNA): TGTGCCAGCAGTAACAAAGGGTACGAGCAGTACTTC. As protein: CASSNKGYEQYF.

This clonotype has a count of ten or more. The V call is TRBV29-1, the J call TRBJ1-1, with D possibly being TRBD1 (5 bases). This CDR3 spans 14 amino acids. From germline, CDR1 is SQVTM and CDR2 ANQGSEA. V was pared by 3 bases and J by 5 bases, with 16 bases between. CDR3 region: CSVEGQGRITEAFF. The DNA of the CDR3 is TGCAGCGTTGAGGGGCAGGGACGTATAACTGAAGCTTTCTTT.

This chain joins TRBV7-2 and TRBJ2-1; D is unclear. V lost 5 bases, J lost 2 bases, and 16 bases lay in between. The CDR3 has 16 amino acids. The V gene's germline CDR1 is SGHTA and CDR2 FQGNSA. CDR3 protein: CASSLTRTLPYNEQFF. The CDR3 DNA reads TGTGCCAGCAGCCTGACCCGTACCCTACCCTACAATGAGCAGTTCTTC.

The chain joins TRBV3-1 to TRBJ1-5; TRBD1 aligns across 10 bases. V trimming: 4 bases; J trimming: 0 bases; junction bases outside the gene matches: 3. The germline CDR1 and CDR2 sequences are LGHDT and YNNKEL (reference sequence). This CDR3 has 16 residues. CDR3 region: CASSRGTGVSNQPQHF. The CDR3 DNA sequence: TGTGCCAGCAGCCGAGGGACAGGGGTTAGCAATCAGCCCCAGCATTTT. Full variable domain (missing parts from reference TRBV3-1 and TRBJ1-5): DTAVSQTPKYLVTQMGNDKSIKCEQNLGHDTMYWYKQDSKKFLKIMFSYNNKELIINETVPNRFSPKSPDKAHLNLHINSLELGDSAVYFCASSRGTGVSNQPQHFGDGTRLSIL.

The gene calls are TRBV5-1 and TRBJ2-5, with 7 nucleotides matching TRBD1. J gave up 2 bases and V 4 bases, and 5 bases lay outside the gene matches. The CDR3 is made up of 14 amino acids. Per germline, CDR1 SGHRS and CDR2 YFSETQ. CDR3 amino acids: CASSLGTAQETQYF. Written as DNA, the CDR3 is TGCGCCAGCAGCCTGGGGACAGCACAAGAGACCCAGTACTTC.

The chain's CDR3 is CASSDRPTTNYGYTF. The CDR3 nucleotides read TGTGCCAGCAGTGACAGGCCGACTACTAACTATGGCTACACCTTC. The chain is built from TRBV6-1 and TRBJ1-2; no definite D call. Germline V lookup: CDR1 MNHNS, CDR2 SASEGT. This CDR3 spans 15 amino acids. The V end was cut by 3 bases, the J end by 0 bases, with 11 bases between.

This clonotype has only a few counts. The chain links TRBV12-3 or TRBV12-4 to TRBJ1-5, with TRBD1 identical over 9 bases. This CDR3 contains 17 residues. V shed 7 bases and J 7 bases; nucleotides not matched to a gene: 17. In DNA form, the CDR3 reads TGTGCCAGCACCACCCGACGGACAGGGGACTTTTGGCAGCCCCAGCATTTT. It encodes CASTTRRTGDFWQPQHF.

V usage is TRBV28 and J usage is TRBJ1-1; TRBD1 matches 7 bases. The CDR3 is 15 amino acids. After removal of 8 bases from V and 0 bases from J, the junction contained 9 bases not matched to a gene. CDR1 MDHEN and CDR2 SYDVKM come from the germline V gene. The CDR3: CASGEDRSLNTEAFF. CDR3 bases: TGTGCCAGCGGTGAGGACAGGTCCTTGAACACTGAAGCTTTCTTT.

This clonotype was detected a few times. The chain carries TRBV12-3 or TRBV12-4 and TRBJ1-4; D possibly corresponds to TRBD1 (6 bases). V lost 7 bases and J 7 bases, leaving 19 bases between the germline ends. The CDR3 runs 15 residues. The CDR3 sequence is CASTIQQGGGEKLFF. In DNA form, the CDR3 reads TGTGCCAGCACTATCCAACAGGGCGGGGGTGAAAAACTGTTTTTT.

With regard to this clonotype: One end of the junction does not line up with germline, which may come from a read error. The chain employs TRBV12-3 or TRBV12-4 and TRBJ2-7; TRBD2 matches 11 bases. CDR3 length: 14 residues. CDR3 residues: CASSLAGGFSEQYF. The CDR3 coding sequence is TGTGCCAGCAGTCTAGCGGGGGGTTTCTCCGAGCAGTACTTC.

Turning to this clonotype: The junction departs from the called germline gene at one end, perhaps through a read error. This chain uses TRBV27 with TRBJ1-2, with 10 bases identical to TRBD1. This CDR3 region has 14 residues. Germline CDR1 MNHEY, CDR2 SMNVEV (reference sequence). CDR3 DNA: TGTGCCAGAAGTTGGGGGGACAGGGGCTATGGCTACACCTTC. Protein product: CARSWGDRGYGYTF.

The chain is built from TRBV5-1 and TRBJ2-5; maybe TRBD1 (6 bases). CDR1 and CDR2 (germline): SGHRS, YFSETQ. The germline V and J ends were trimmed by 5 bases and 3 bases, with 8 bases remaining between them. The CDR3 sequence is 12 residues long. CDR3 loop: CASRTGKETQYF. CDR3 nucleotide sequence: TGCGCCAGCAGGACAGGAAAAGAGACCCAGTACTTC.

This chain links TRBV12-3 or TRBV12-4 with TRBJ1-5; the D is unclear. Deletions cut 3 bases from V and 4 bases from J, with 7 bases between. CDR3 length: 13 residues. CDR3: CASSFAVNQPQHF. CDR3 nucleotides: TGTGCCAGCAGTTTTGCGGTTAATCAGCCCCAGCATTTT.